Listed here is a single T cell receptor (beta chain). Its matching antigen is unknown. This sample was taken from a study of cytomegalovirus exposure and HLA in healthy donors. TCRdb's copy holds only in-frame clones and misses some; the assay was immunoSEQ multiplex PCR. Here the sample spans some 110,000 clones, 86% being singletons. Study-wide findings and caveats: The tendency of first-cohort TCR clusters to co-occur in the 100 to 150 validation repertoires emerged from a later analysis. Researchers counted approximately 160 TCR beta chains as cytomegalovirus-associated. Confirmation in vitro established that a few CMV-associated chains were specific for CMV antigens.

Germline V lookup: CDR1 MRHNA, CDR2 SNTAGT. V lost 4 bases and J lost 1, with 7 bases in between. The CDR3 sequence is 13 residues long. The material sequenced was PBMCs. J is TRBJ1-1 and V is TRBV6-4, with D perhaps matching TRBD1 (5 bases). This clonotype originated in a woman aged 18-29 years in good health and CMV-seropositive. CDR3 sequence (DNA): TGTGCCAGCAGTGTAGGGGAGAACACTGAAGCTTTCTTT. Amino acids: CASSVGENTEAFF.